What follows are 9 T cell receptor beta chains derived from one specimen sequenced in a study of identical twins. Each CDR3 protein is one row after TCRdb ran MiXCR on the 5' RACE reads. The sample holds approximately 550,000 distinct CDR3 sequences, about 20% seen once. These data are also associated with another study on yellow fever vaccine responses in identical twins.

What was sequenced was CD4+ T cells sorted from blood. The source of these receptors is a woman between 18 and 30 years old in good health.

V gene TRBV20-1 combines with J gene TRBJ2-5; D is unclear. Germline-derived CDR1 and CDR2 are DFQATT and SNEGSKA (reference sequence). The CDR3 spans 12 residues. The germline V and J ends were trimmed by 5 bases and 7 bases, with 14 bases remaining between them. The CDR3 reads CSARTQDSTQYF. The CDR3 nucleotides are TGCAGTGCTCGGACCCAAGACTCGACCCAGTACTTC.

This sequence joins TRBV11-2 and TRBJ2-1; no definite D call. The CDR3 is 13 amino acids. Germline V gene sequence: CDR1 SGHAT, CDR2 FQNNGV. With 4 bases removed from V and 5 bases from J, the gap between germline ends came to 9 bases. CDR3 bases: TGTGCCAGCAGCTATCCTCCCAACAATGAGCAGTTCTTC. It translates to CASSYPPNNEQFF.

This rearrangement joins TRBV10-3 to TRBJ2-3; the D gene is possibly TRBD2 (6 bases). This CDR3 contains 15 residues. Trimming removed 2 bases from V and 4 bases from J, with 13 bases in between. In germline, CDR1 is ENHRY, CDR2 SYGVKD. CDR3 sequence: CAISERRDSPDTQYF. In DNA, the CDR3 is TGTGCCATCAGTGAGCGCCGGGACTCCCCAGATACGCAGTATTTT.

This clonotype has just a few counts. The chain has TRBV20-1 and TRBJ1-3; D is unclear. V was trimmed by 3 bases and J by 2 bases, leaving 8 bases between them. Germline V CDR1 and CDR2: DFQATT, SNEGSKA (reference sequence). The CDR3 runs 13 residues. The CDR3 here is CSASGGTGNTIYF. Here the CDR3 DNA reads TGCAGTGCTAGTGGAGGCACTGGAAACACCATATATTTT.

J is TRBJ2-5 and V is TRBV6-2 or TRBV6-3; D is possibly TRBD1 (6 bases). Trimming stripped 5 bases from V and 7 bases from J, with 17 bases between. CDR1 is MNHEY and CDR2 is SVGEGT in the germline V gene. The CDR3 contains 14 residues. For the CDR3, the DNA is TGTGCCAGCAGTGCTACGGACAGCAGGCGGACCCAGTACTTC. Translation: CASSATDSRRTQYF.

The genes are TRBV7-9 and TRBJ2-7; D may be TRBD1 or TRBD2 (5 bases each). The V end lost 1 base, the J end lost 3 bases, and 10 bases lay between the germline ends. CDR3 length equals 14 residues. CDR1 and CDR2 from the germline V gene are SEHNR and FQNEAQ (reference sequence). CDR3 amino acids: CASSLVWGNYEQYF. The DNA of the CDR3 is TGTGCCAGCAGCTTAGTGTGGGGGAACTACGAGCAGTACTTC.

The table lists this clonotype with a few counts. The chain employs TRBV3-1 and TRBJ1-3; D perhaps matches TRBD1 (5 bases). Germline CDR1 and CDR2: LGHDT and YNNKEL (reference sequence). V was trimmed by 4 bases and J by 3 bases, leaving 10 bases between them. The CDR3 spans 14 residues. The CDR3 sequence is CASSLGVYGNTIYF. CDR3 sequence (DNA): TGTGCCAGCAGCCTAGGGGTTTATGGAAACACCATATATTTT.

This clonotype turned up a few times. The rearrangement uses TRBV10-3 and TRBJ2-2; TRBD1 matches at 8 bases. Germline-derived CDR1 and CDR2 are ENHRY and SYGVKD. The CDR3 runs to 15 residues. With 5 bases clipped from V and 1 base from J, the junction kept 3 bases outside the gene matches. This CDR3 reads CAISSGTGNTGELFF. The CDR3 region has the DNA TGTGCCATCAGTTCCGGGACAGGGAACACCGGGGAGCTGTTTTTT.

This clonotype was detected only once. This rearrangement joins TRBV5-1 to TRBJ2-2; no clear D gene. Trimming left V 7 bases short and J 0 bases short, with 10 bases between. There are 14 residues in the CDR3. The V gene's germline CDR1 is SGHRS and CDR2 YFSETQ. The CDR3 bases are TGCGCCAGCTTTACAGAAACGAACACCGGGGAGCTGTTTTTT. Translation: CASFTETNTGELFF.